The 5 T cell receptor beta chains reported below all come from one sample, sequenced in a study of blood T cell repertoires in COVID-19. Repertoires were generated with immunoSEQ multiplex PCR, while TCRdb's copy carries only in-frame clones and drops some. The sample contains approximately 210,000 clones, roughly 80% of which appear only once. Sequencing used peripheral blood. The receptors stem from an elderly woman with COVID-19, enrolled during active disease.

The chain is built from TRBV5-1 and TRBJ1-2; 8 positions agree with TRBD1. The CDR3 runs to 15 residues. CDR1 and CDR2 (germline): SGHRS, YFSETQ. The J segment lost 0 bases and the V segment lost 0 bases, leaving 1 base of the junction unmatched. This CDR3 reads CASSLAGGPNYGYTF. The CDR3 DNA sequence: TGCGCCAGCAGCTTGGCAGGGGGCCCTAACTATGGCTACACCTTC.

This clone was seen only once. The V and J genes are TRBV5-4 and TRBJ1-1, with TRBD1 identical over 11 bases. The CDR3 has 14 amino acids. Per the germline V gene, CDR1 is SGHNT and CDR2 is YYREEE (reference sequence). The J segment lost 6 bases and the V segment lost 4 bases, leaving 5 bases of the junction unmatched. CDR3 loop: CASSRTGGNPEAFF. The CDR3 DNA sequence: TGTGCCAGCAGCCGGACAGGGGGCAATCCTGAAGCTTTCTTT.

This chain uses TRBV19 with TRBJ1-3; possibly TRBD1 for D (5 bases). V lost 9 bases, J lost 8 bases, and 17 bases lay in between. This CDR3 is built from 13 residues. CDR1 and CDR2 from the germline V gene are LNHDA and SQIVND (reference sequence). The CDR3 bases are TGTGCCAGCAGTGACAGACCCGGCGACACCATATATTTT. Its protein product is CASSDRPGDTIYF. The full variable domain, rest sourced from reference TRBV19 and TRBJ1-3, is DGGITQSPKYLFRKEGQNVTLSCEQNLNHDAMYWYRQDPGQGLRLIYYSQIVNDFQKGDIAEGYSVSREKKESFPLTVTSAQKNPTAFYLCASSDRPGDTIYFGEGSWLTVV.

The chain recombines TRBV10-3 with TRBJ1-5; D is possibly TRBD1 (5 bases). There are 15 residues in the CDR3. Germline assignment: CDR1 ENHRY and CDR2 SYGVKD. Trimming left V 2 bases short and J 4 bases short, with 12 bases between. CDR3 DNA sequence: TGTGCCATCAGTGAGACTACCCAGGGAAATCAGCCCCAGCATTTT. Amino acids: CAISETTQGNQPQHF.

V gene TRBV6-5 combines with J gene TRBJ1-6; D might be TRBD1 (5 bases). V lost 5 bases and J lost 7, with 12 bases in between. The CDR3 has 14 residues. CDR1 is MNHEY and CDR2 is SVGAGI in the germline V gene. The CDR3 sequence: CASSPTDSNSPLHF. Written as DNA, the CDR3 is TGTGCCAGCAGTCCAACCGACAGCAATTCACCCCTCCACTTT.